This T cell receptor beta chain came from a study of blood T cell repertoires in COVID-19. Per germline, CDR1 KGHSH and CDR2 LQKENI. With 3 bases removed from V and 0 bases from J, the gap between germline ends came to 5 bases. This CDR3 has 13 amino acids. The Seattle patients, enrolled during active infection, were followed longitudinally. With regard to this clone: Within the sample, other DNA sequences also encode this same CDR3.

Authors' analysis steps: Amplification with reference gene primers provided the estimates of nucleated cell counts. The repertoire was sequenced with immunoSEQ multiplex PCR; TCRdb's copy has only in-frame clones and lacks some. The V and J calls and clone size come from that table; D and trimming were worked out from the DNA. The sample consists of tens of thousands of clones, roughly four fifths of them appearing once. The sample taken for sequencing was peripheral blood. The sequence was collected from a man aged 50 to 59 with COVID-19, enrolled during active disease. The chain links TRBV18 to TRBJ1-1; D ambiguous. The CDR3 sequence: CASSPSVNTEAFF. The CDR3 DNA follows: TGTGCCAGCTCACCCTCAGTGAACACTGAAGCTTTCTTT.